Listed here are 32 T cell receptor beta chains from one sample, sequenced in a study of blood T cell repertoires in COVID-19. TCRdb's copy holds only in-frame clones and misses some; the assay was immunoSEQ multiplex PCR. Among roughly 200,000 clones listed, about 83% were seen once. Sequencing was carried out using PBMCs or T cells enriched from blood (not recorded which). The receptors originated from a young woman who had recovered from COVID-19.

The chain has TRBV5-8 and TRBJ2-7; TRBD2 agrees at 9 bases. The germline V gene encodes CDR1 SGHTS and CDR2 YDEGEE. The trim removed 1 base at V and 6 bases at J, leaving 2 bases unmatched. The CDR3 sequence is 13 residues long. The CDR3 loop is CASSLRREGEQYF. The CDR3 coding sequence is TGTGCCAGCAGCTTGAGGCGGGAGGGCGAGCAGTACTTC.

The V gene is TRBV11-2, the J gene TRBJ1-4, with TRBD1 matching over 7 bases. This CDR3 comprises 14 residues. Germline CDR1 and CDR2: SGHAT and FQNNGV. Trimming removed 5 bases from V and 7 bases from J; junction bases left unmatched: 7. DNA of the CDR3: TGTGCCAGCAGCACGTCGACAGGGTCTGAAAAACTGTTTTTT. The encoded protein is CASSTSTGSEKLFF.

J is TRBJ2-1 and V is TRBV3-1 (or the pseudogene TRBV3-2); 7 nucleotides agree with TRBD2. The CDR3 runs to 17 residues. Trimming cost V 0 bases and J 3 bases; bases outside gene matches: 8. Germline CDR1 and CDR2: LGHDT and YNNKEL (reference sequence). CDR3 sequence (DNA): TGTGCCAGCAGCCAAGATTTGGCGGGAGTAGACTACAATGAGCAGTTCTTC. This sequence encodes CASSQDLAGVDYNEQFF.

The chain links TRBV28 to TRBJ2-7; TRBD1 is a possible D gene (5 bases). The CDR3 is made up of 19 amino acids. V lost 2 bases and J lost 0, with 23 bases in between. CDR1 is MDHEN, CDR2 SYDVKM, per germline. DNA for the CDR3: TGTGCCAGCAGTTTAAACGCCCCCACGTGGGGCAGGACCTCCTACGAGCAGTACTTC. Amino acids: CASSLNAPTWGRTSYEQYF.

The CDR3 DNA sequence: TGTGCCATCAGTGACTGGGACAGGGGGCTCGGTGAAGCTTTCTTT. Its protein is CAISDWDRGLGEAFF. The V call is TRBV10-3, the J call TRBJ1-1; 12 nucleotides agree with TRBD1. The CDR3 length is 15 residues. V trimming: 3 bases; J trimming: 7 bases; junction bases outside the gene matches: 6. Germline CDR1 ENHRY, CDR2 SYGVKD.

V usage is TRBV3-1 (or the pseudogene TRBV3-2) and J usage is TRBJ2-3; D remains ambiguous. Germline V gene lookup returns CDR1 LGHDT and CDR2 YNNKEL (reference sequence). The CDR3 is 17 amino acids. V lost 3 bases to trimming and J lost 4 bases, with 20 bases between them. Here the CDR3 DNA reads TGTGCCAGCAGCCACCGAGTGAGGCAGTCTAACTCAGATACGCAGTATTTT. It specifies CASSHRVRQSNSDTQYF.

This clone turned up a few times. This chain connects TRBV19 to TRBJ2-3; TRBD1 aligns across 8 bases. Germline assignment: CDR1 LNHDA and CDR2 SQIVND (reference sequence). Trimming took 4 bases from V and 4 from J; bases not matched to a gene: 7. The length of the CDR3 is 15 residues. The CDR3 region is CASSTPDRGADTQYF. Here the CDR3 DNA reads TGTGCCAGTAGTACCCCCGACAGGGGAGCAGATACGCAGTATTTT.

This chain uses TRBV3-1 (or the pseudogene TRBV3-2) with TRBJ2-3, with D uncertain. The CDR3 consists of 13 residues. Per the germline V gene, CDR1 is LGHDT and CDR2 is YNNKEL (reference sequence). V was shortened by 4 bases and J by 2 bases, with 7 bases between the two germline ends. In nucleotides, the CDR3 is TGTGCCAGCAGCCGCGGCGTCACAGATACGCAGTATTTT. It codes for CASSRGVTDTQYF.

This chain uses TRBV18 with TRBJ2-1; D gene uncertain. The CDR3 runs to 12 residues. Deletions cut 4 bases from V and 7 bases from J, with 8 bases between. The germline CDR1 and CDR2 sequences are KGHSH and LQKENI. CDR3 sequence: CASSRGRNEQFF. CDR3 DNA: TGTGCCAGCTCACGAGGCCGAAATGAGCAGTTCTTC.

V is TRBV24-1 and J is TRBJ1-5; unclear D gene. This CDR3 region has 14 residues. V lost 8 bases and J lost 1, with 11 bases in between. Germline assignment: CDR1 KGHDR and CDR2 SFDVKD. The CDR3, as DNA: TGTGCCACCAACCCCAGTCCGAGCAATCAGCCCCAGCATTTT. Translated, it gives CATNPSPSNQPQHF.

This clone was recorded a few times. The chain combines TRBV28 with TRBJ1-6; D ambiguous. CDR1 MDHEN and CDR2 SYDVKM come from the germline V gene. V was shortened by 2 bases and J by 0 bases, with 14 bases between the two germline ends. The CDR3 contains 18 residues. CDR3 loop: CASSLAERLSSYNSPLHF. The CDR3, as DNA: TGTGCCAGCAGTTTAGCAGAGAGACTAAGCTCCTATAATTCACCCCTCCACTTT.

This clone has only a few counts. The rearrangement uses TRBV19 and TRBJ2-5; 9 positions match TRBD1. Per the germline V gene, CDR1 is LNHDA and CDR2 is SQIVND (reference sequence). J lost 5 bases, V lost 6 bases, and 7 bases had no gene match. The CDR3 contains 14 residues. In nucleotides, the CDR3 is TGTGCCAGTAGCACTACAGGGGGCGAGGAGACCCAGTACTTC. Amino acids: CASSTTGGEETQYF.

The rearrangement uses TRBV11-3 and TRBJ2-3, with 10 bases identical to TRBD2. Germline assignment: CDR1 SGHNT and CDR2 YENEEA. CDR3 size: 17 residues. With 2 bases clipped from V and 3 bases from J, the junction kept 8 bases outside the gene matches. CDR3 DNA: TGTGCCAGCAGCTTACGAGGGGCTAGCGGGAGTACAGATACGCAGTATTTT. Protein sequence: CASSLRGASGSTDTQYF.

Only one count was recorded for this clone. The CDR3 loop reads CATSSDRGNTEAFF. The CDR3 bases are TGTGCCACCAGTTCGGACAGGGGGAACACTGAAGCTTTCTTT. V usage is TRBV15 and J usage is TRBJ1-1, with 9 bases that match TRBD1. J gave up 1 base and V 6 bases, and 3 bases lay outside the gene matches. CDR1 and CDR2 from the germline V gene are LNHNV and YYDKDF (reference sequence). The CDR3 length is 14 residues.

This rearrangement joins TRBV11-3 to TRBJ2-3; TRBD1 matches 8 bases. J gave up 4 bases and V 4 bases, and 13 bases lay outside the gene matches. This CDR3 comprises 17 residues. In germline, CDR1 is SGHNT, CDR2 YENEEA. CDR3 DNA: TGTGCCAGCAGCTCTCCGGACAGGGAGAAGGAGCCAGATACGCAGTATTTT. It is translated as CASSSPDREKEPDTQYF.

This sequence joins TRBV7-8 and TRBJ2-7; 7 bases fit TRBD1. The germline V gene has CDR1 SGHVS and CDR2 FQNEAQ. V dropped 5 bases and J dropped 3; count of bases not matched to a gene: 10. The CDR3 extends over 15 amino acids. The CDR3 spells CASSPPGQFYYEQYF. CDR3 nucleotides: TGTGCCAGCAGCCCCCCGGGACAGTTCTACTACGAGCAGTACTTC.

The V call is TRBV5-1, the J call TRBJ2-3; weak D call: TRBD2 (6 bases). The length of the CDR3 is 17 residues. Germline values: CDR1 SGHRS, CDR2 YFSETQ. V lost 2 bases and J 0 bases, leaving 16 bases between the germline ends. The CDR3 spells CASSLRSSGGSTDTQYF. CDR3 in DNA: TGCGCCAGCAGCTTACGAAGTAGCGGAGGAAGCACAGATACGCAGTATTTT.

J is TRBJ2-5 and V is TRBV2; 11 bases are a match to TRBD1. Germline trimming cut 7 bases from V and 4 bases from J; bases unmatched to any gene: 2. The CDR3 contains 13 residues. The germline gives CDR1 SNHLY, CDR2 FYNNEI. The CDR3 coding sequence is TGTGCCAGCACGGGACAGGGGGGAGAGACCCAGTACTTC. This gives the protein CASTGQGGETQYF.

The V gene is TRBV10-2, the J gene TRBJ1-3, with D uncertain. Germline CDR1 is WSHSY and CDR2 is SAAADI. The CDR3 is 16 amino acids. The V end was cut by 0 bases, the J end by 0 bases, with 9 bases between. The CDR3 DNA sequence: TGCGCCAGCAGTGAGTCGGAGAGGCGCTCTGGAAACACCATATATTTT. Translating it yields CASSESERRSGNTIYF.

This sequence joins TRBV5-6 and TRBJ2-7; 10 bases align to TRBD1. Trimming removed 4 bases from V and 4 bases from J; junction bases left unmatched: 8. CDR3 length: 15 residues. Germline V CDR1 and CDR2: SGHDT, YYEEEE. The CDR3 is CASSLGTGVGYEQYF. DNA of the CDR3: TGTGCCAGCAGCCTAGGGACAGGGGTAGGATACGAGCAGTACTTC.

The genes are TRBV5-1 and TRBJ2-2, with D perhaps matching TRBD2 (6 bases). CDR1 is SGHRS and CDR2 is YFSETQ in the germline V gene. The CDR3 runs to 15 residues. Trimming removed 5 bases at V and 3 bases at J, with 14 bases between. The CDR3 loop is CASRWRLGDTGELFF. DNA of the CDR3: TGCGCCAGCAGGTGGAGACTAGGAGACACCGGGGAGCTGTTTTTT.

The chain carries TRBV2 and TRBJ2-7; the D gene is possibly TRBD2 (5 bases). CDR3 length: 12 residues. From germline, CDR1 is SNHLY and CDR2 FYNNEI. V was cut by 9 bases and J by 4 bases, with 13 bases left in between. The CDR3 sequence is CASGSSRYEQYF. The CDR3 DNA is TGTGCCAGTGGGAGTAGCCGGTACGAGCAGTACTTC. Full variable domain (rest looked up from reference TRBV2 and TRBJ2-7): EPEVTQTPSHQVTQMGQEVILRCVPISNHLYFYWYRQILGQKVEFLVSFYNNEISEKSEIFDDQFSVERPDGSNFTLKIRSTKLEDSAMYFCASGSSRYEQYFGPGTRLTVT.

The chain has TRBV5-1 and TRBJ2-2, with a tentative D call TRBD2 (5 bases). From germline, CDR1 is SGHRS and CDR2 YFSETQ. Trimming left V 5 bases short and J 3 bases short, with 11 bases between. This CDR3 has 14 residues. The CDR3 loop reads CASRYAGDTGELFF. The CDR3 DNA is TGCGCCAGCAGATATGCGGGTGACACCGGGGAGCTGTTTTTT.

The genes are TRBV5-1 and TRBJ2-7, with D possibly being TRBD2 (7 bases). This CDR3 has 16 amino acids. Per the germline V gene, CDR1 is SGHRS and CDR2 is YFSETQ. The V and J ends lost 4 bases and 6 bases respectively, with 23 bases between them. The CDR3 nucleotides read TGCGCCAGCAGCCCGGAAGGGAGGGGGGACGTCGGCGAGCAGTACTTC. This codes for CASSPEGRGDVGEQYF.

The rearrangement joins TRBV2 to TRBJ1-4, with 9 nucleotides matching TRBD1. Germline-derived CDR1 and CDR2 are SNHLY and FYNNEI. The CDR3 has 15 amino acids. The ends lost 5 bases at V and 7 bases at J; junction bases unmatched: 8. The CDR3 bases are TGTGCCAGCAGTACAGGGGGCGCTTTGGTTGAAAAACTGTTTTTT. As protein: CASSTGGALVEKLFF.

The chain links TRBV10-1 to TRBJ2-7; TRBD2 agrees at 9 bases. Germline trimming cut 2 bases from V and 2 bases from J; bases unmatched to any gene: 7. This CDR3 has 16 residues. Germline loops: CDR1 WNHNN, CDR2 SYGVQD (reference sequence). The CDR3 DNA reads as TGCGCCAGCAGTGAGAAAATTAGCGGGAGCCCCTACGAGCAGTACTTC. Translating gives CASSEKISGSPYEQYF.

The chain combines TRBV28 with TRBJ2-7, with no clear D. This CDR3 region has 12 residues. Between the trimmed V and J ends, which lost 2 bases and 3 bases, there was a span of 5 bases. The germline CDR1 and CDR2 sequences are MDHEN and SYDVKM. CDR3 loop: CASSLGSYEQYF. The CDR3, as DNA: TGTGCCAGCAGTTTAGGCAGCTACGAGCAGTACTTC. The complete variable domain, with remaining parts taken from reference TRBV28 and TRBJ2-7, reads DVKVTQSSRYLVKRTGEKVFLECVQDMDHENMFWYRQDPGLGLRLIYFSYDVKMKEKGDIPEGYSVSREKKERFSLILESASTNQTSMYLCASSLGSYEQYFGPGTRLTVT.

This rearrangement joins TRBV7-2 to TRBJ2-2; D possibly corresponds to TRBD2 (6 bases). The CDR3 has 14 residues. The germline V gene encodes CDR1 SGHTA and CDR2 FQGNSA. Trimming removed 5 bases at V and 5 bases at J, with 12 bases between. Here the CDR3 DNA reads TGTGCCAGCAGCCCTGCGGGATCAACCGGGGAGCTGTTTTTT. This gives the protein CASSPAGSTGELFF.

This clone was counted only a few times. This rearrangement joins TRBV5-1 to TRBJ2-7; TRBD2 aligns across 8 bases. The germline CDR1 and CDR2 sequences are SGHRS and YFSETQ. Trimming took 0 bases from V and 5 from J; bases not matched to a gene: 4. This CDR3 has 14 amino acids. CDR3 protein: CASSLERESDEQYF. The CDR3 nucleotides are TGCGCCAGCAGCTTGGAGCGGGAGTCGGACGAGCAGTACTTC.

DNA for the CDR3: TGTGCCTGGAGTGAATCAGTCTACGAGCAGTACTTC. The encoded protein is CAWSESVYEQYF. The J gene is TRBJ2-7, the V gene TRBV30; D remains ambiguous. CDR3 length equals 12 residues. Germline-derived CDR1 and CDR2 are GTSNPN and SVGIG (reference sequence). Deletions cut 1 base from V and 3 bases from J, with 7 bases between.

This clone was recorded only once. The V call is TRBV10-3, the J call TRBJ1-1; 9 bases map to TRBD1. This CDR3 region has 15 residues. CDR1 is ENHRY and CDR2 is SYGVKD in the germline V gene. V shed 6 bases and J 1 base; nucleotides not matched to a gene: 6. The CDR3 sequence is CAIRPSGQGNTEAFF. CDR3 sequence (DNA): TGTGCCATCAGACCCTCGGGACAGGGGAACACTGAAGCTTTCTTT.

The gene calls are TRBV11-3 and TRBJ2-7; no definite D call. Germline CDR1 and CDR2: SGHNT and YENEEA. Trimming cost V 4 bases and J 2 bases, with 9 bases left between them. The CDR3 spans 13 residues. The DNA for the CDR3 is TGTGCCAGCAGCTCTACGTTAACCTACGAGCAGTACTTC. Translated, it gives CASSSTLTYEQYF.